This passage covers 14 T cell receptor beta chains from one sample sequenced in a study of blood T cell repertoires in COVID-19. Sequencing used immunoSEQ multiplex PCR; TCRdb keeps in-frame clones, though not all of them. The sample records 110,000 or so clones, 75% to 90% being singletons. The sequenced material came from peripheral blood. These receptors were obtained from a woman aged 60-75 years with COVID-19, enrolled during active disease.

The rearrangement joins TRBV7-9 to TRBJ1-5; D is undetermined. Germline CDR1 reads SEHNR; CDR2 reads FQNEAQ (reference sequence). CDR3 length: 14 residues. The V gene lost 1 base and the J gene lost 3 bases, with 7 bases spanning the gap. CDR3 residues: CASSLVGNNQPQHF. The DNA of the CDR3 is TGTGCCAGCAGCTTAGTCGGGAACAATCAGCCCCAGCATTTT.

This clone was recorded once. This chain joins TRBV5-1 and TRBJ1-1; TRBD1 matches 11 bases. The CDR3 covers 16 residues. The trim removed 1 base at V and 0 bases at J, leaving 2 bases unmatched. Germline lookup yields CDR1 SGHRS and CDR2 YFSETQ. The CDR3 DNA sequence: TGCGCCAGCAGCTTGAGGGGACAGGGGGTGAACACTGAAGCTTTCTTT. Protein: CASSLRGQGVNTEAFF.

V is TRBV7-9 and J is TRBJ2-7; 7 bases agree with TRBD1. V lost 5 bases and J lost 6; bases outside the gene matches: 10. This CDR3 has 14 amino acids. Germline lookup yields CDR1 SEHNR and CDR2 FQNEAQ (reference sequence). Here the CDR3 reads CASSQFRGRGEQYF. As DNA, the CDR3 is TGTGCCAGCAGCCAGTTTAGGGGGCGCGGCGAGCAGTACTTC.

CDR3 nucleotide sequence: TGCGCCAGCAGCCAGATTTCCAGGGGGCTAACGTATTACGAGCAGTACTTC. Translated: CASSQISRGLTYYEQYF. The chain links TRBV4-1 to TRBJ2-7; 8 nucleotides line up with TRBD1. The CDR3 is 17 amino acids. Unmatched junction bases numbered 14, after V lost 3 bases and J lost 4 bases. Looked up from germline, CDR1 is MGHRA and CDR2 is YSYEKL.

This clone was recorded many times. CDR3 amino acids: CAISTTGTNGYTF. For the CDR3, the DNA is TGTGCCATCAGTACGACAGGGACGAATGGCTACACCTTC. The chain is built from TRBV10-3 and TRBJ1-2, with 7 bases aligning to TRBD1. The CDR3 covers 13 residues. The V segment lost 5 bases and the J segment 6 bases; nucleotides outside the gene matches: 6. The germline V gene has CDR1 ENHRY and CDR2 SYGVKD.

The chain recombines TRBV2 with TRBJ2-5, with 14 positions matching TRBD2. The CDR3 consists of 16 residues. The V gene end was trimmed by 7 bases and the J gene end by 5 bases; junction bases not matched to a gene: 9. Germline-derived CDR1 and CDR2 are SNHLY and FYNNEI. CDR3 protein: CASTVTSGGAQETQYF. The CDR3 nucleotides read TGTGCCAGCACCGTGACTAGCGGGGGGGCCCAGGAGACCCAGTACTTC.

The chain couples TRBV19 to TRBJ1-2; D unclear. The CDR3 covers 13 residues. Germline CDR1 reads LNHDA; CDR2 reads SQIVND (reference sequence). Trimming took 5 bases from V and 2 from J, leaving 9 bases between them. The CDR3 DNA reads TGTGCCAGTAGTCCTCAGACAAACTATGGCTACACCTTC. This encodes CASSPQTNYGYTF.

As DNA, the CDR3 is TGTGCCAGCAGCTTTGGCGGCGGGGGGCCTGAGCAGTTCTTC. Translation: CASSFGGGGPEQFF. The chain joins TRBV11-2 to TRBJ2-1, with 8 bases fitting TRBD2. Germline trimming cut 3 bases from V and 9 bases from J; bases unmatched to any gene: 7. The germline V gene has CDR1 SGHAT and CDR2 FQNNGV. This CDR3 contains 14 residues.

This chain connects TRBV5-1 to TRBJ2-5; TRBD1 matches at 12 bases. Losses at the gene ends were 4 bases for V and 4 bases for J; bases not matched to a gene: 11. The CDR3 length is 17 residues. The V gene's germline CDR1 is SGHRS and CDR2 YFSETQ. In DNA, the CDR3 is TGCGCCAGCAGCCCCCACGGGGGGGACAGGGGGCGAGAGACCCAGTACTTC. This encodes CASSPHGGDRGRETQYF.

J is TRBJ1-1 and V is TRBV30; D is possibly TRBD1 (6 bases). Germline V lookup: CDR1 GTSNPN, CDR2 SVGIG (reference sequence). V lost 0 bases and J 6 bases, leaving 11 bases between the germline ends. This CDR3 is built from 13 residues. CDR3 DNA: TGTGCCTGGAGTGTACGGACAGACGCTGAAGCTTTCTTT. Translation gives CAWSVRTDAEAFF.

The chain employs TRBV5-4 and TRBJ2-1; D might be TRBD1 (5 bases). Germline V gene sequence: CDR1 SGHNT, CDR2 YYREEE (reference sequence). V was shortened by 5 bases and J by 8 bases, with 20 bases between the two germline ends. The CDR3 is 15 amino acids. In DNA, the CDR3 is TGTGCCAGCAGGGAAGCGTGGCAGGGCGTCCATGAGCAGTTCTTC. Amino acid sequence: CASREAWQGVHEQFF.

This clone appeared a single time. The chain couples TRBV19 to TRBJ1-5; TRBD1 matches 9 bases. The CDR3 length is 16 residues. Trimming at V came to 6 bases and at J to 4 bases, leaving 10 bases not matched to a gene. Germline CDR1 and CDR2: LNHDA and SQIVND (reference sequence). This chain's CDR3 is CASSDPRDRENQPQHF. The DNA for the CDR3 is TGTGCCAGTAGCGATCCCCGGGACAGGGAGAATCAGCCCCAGCATTTT. Filled out from reference TRBV19 and TRBJ1-5, the complete variable domain reads DGGITQSPKYLFRKEGQNVTLSCEQNLNHDAMYWYRQDPGQGLRLIYYSQIVNDFQKGDIAEGYSVSREKKESFPLTVTSAQKNPTAFYLCASSDPRDRENQPQHFGDGTRLSIL.

The chain combines TRBV25-1 with TRBJ1-1, with D perhaps matching TRBD1 (5 bases). Germline V lookup: CDR1 MGHDK, CDR2 SYGVNS. V was cut by 3 bases and J by 4 bases, with 21 bases left in between. This CDR3 contains 17 residues. The CDR3 loop reads CASSDSLNQGSGTEAFF. The CDR3, as DNA: TGTGCCAGCAGTGATTCCTTAAATCAGGGATCAGGCACTGAAGCTTTCTTT.

The J gene is TRBJ2-7, the V gene TRBV7-3, with TRBD2 as a possible D gene (7 bases). V was trimmed by 1 base and J by 6 bases, leaving 13 bases between them. CDR1 is SGHTA and CDR2 is FQGTGA in the germline V gene. The CDR3 runs 14 residues. DNA of the CDR3: TGTGCCAGCAGCTTAAACGGGGGGCCTGGCGAGCAGTACTTC. Amino acid sequence: CASSLNGGPGEQYF.